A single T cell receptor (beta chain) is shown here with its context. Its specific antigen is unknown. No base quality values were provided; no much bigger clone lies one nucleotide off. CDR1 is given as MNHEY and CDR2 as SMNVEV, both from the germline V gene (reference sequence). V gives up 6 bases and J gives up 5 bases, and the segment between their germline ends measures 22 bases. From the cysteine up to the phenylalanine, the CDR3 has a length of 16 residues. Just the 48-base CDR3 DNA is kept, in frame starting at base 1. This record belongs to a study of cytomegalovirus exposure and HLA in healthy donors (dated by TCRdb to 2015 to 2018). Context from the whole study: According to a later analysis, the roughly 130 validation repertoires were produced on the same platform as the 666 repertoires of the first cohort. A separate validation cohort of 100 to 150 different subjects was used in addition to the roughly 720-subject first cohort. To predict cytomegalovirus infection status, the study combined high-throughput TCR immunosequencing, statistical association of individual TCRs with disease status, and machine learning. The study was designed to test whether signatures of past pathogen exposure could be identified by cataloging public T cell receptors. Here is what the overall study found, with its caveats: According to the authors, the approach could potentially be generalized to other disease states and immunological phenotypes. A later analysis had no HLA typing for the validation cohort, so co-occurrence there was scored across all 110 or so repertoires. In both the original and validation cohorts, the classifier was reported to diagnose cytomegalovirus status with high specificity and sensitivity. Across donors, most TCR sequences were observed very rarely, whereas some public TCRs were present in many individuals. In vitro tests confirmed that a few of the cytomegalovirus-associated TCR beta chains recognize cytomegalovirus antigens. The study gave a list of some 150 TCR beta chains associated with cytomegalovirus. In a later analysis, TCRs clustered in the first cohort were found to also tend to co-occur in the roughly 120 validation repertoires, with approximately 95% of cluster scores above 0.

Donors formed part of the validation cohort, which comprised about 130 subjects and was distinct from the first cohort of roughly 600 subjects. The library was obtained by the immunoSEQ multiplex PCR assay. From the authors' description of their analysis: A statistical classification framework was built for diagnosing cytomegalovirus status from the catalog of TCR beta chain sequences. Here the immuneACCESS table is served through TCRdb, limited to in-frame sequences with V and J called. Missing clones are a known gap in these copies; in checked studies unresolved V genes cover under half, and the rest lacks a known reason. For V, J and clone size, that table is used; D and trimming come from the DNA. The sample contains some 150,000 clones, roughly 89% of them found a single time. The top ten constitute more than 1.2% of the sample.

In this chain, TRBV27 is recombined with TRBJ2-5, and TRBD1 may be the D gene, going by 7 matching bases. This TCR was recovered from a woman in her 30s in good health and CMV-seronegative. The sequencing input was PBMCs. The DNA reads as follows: TGTGCCAGCAGACGATATATACAGGGGACTGGGGAGACCCAGTACTTC. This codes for CASRRYIQGTGETQYF.